This T cell receptor beta chain was recorded in a study of blood T cell repertoires in COVID-19. About the research overall: Sources were T cells, B-cell-depleted T cells, or PBMCs; the material itself was cDNA or gDNA.

Germline V CDR1 and CDR2: SGHDT, YYEEEE. This CDR3 has 15 amino acids. Trimming took 4 bases from V and 1 from J; bases not matched to a gene: 2. Sequenced by immunoSEQ multiplex PCR; TCRdb stores in-frame clones only, minus some. Of under 130,000 clones detected, around 90% appear once; the ten largest clones hold roughly 3%. This receptor was obtained from a man in his forties or fifties in a cohort sampled during active COVID-19. Input material: peripheral blood. The chain uses TRBV5-6 and TRBJ2-6; 7 bases fit TRBD1. The CDR3 protein is CASSQTGSGANVLTF. The CDR3 DNA follows: TGTGCCAGCAGCCAGACAGGGTCTGGGGCCAACGTCCTGACTTTC.